Below, 8 T cell receptor beta chains from the same sample are listed, as sequenced in a study of blood T cell repertoires in COVID-19. Here immunoSEQ multiplex PCR was the method, and the copy in TCRdb shows in-frame clones only, minus some. The table shows under 450,000 clones, with roughly 77% occurring only once. The material sequenced was peripheral blood. These receptors all stem from a human donor with acute or convalescent COVID-19. The donor label of this sample is uncertain.

The rearrangement joins TRBV7-9 to TRBJ1-1; 7 bases are a match to TRBD1. V shed 4 bases, J shed 5 bases, and the junction held 7 bases outside the gene matches. This CDR3 region has 14 residues. Germline assignment: CDR1 SEHNR and CDR2 FQNEAQ (reference sequence). For the CDR3, the DNA is TGTGCCAGCAGCTCACGACAGGGAAAGACTGAAGCTTTCTTT. It is translated as CASSSRQGKTEAFF.

The rearrangement uses TRBV29-1 and TRBJ1-2; no reliable D call. Germline V gene data show CDR1 as SQVTM and CDR2 as ANQGSEA. This CDR3 has 12 amino acids. Trimming shortened V by 4 bases and J by 2 bases, and 8 bases separated the two germline ends. Here the CDR3 reads CSVAVGNYGYTF. CDR3 bases: TGCAGCGTTGCCGTGGGCAACTATGGCTACACCTTC. Together with reference TRBV29-1 and TRBJ1-2, the CDR3 gives the full variable domain: SAVISQKPSRDICQRGTSLTIQCQVDSQVTMMFWYRQQPGQSLTLIATANQGSEATYESGFVIDKFPISRPNLTFSTLTVSNMSPEDSSIYLCSVAVGNYGYTFGSGTRLTVV.

The V call is TRBV6-6, the J call TRBJ1-2; D is ambiguous. The CDR3 sequence is 15 residues long. The germline V and J ends were trimmed by 6 bases and 1 base, with 15 bases remaining between them. The germline V gene encodes CDR1 MNHNY and CDR2 SVGAGI (reference sequence). CDR3 coding DNA: TGTGCCAGCAGCCCTATTGGGCTGAATAACTATGGCTACACCTTC. Its protein product is CASSPIGLNNYGYTF.

Here the CDR3 reads CASSSGLTEAFF. CDR3 DNA sequence: TGTGCCAGCAGCTCAGGGTTAACTGAAGCTTTCTTT. This chain uses TRBV7-9 with TRBJ1-1, with D tentatively TRBD1 (5 bases). Germline V lookup: CDR1 SEHNR, CDR2 FQNEAQ (reference sequence). Trimming cost V 4 bases and J 5 bases, with 8 bases left between them. This CDR3 has 12 residues.

The V call is TRBV6-1, the J call TRBJ2-1, with TRBD2 matching 11 bases. The CDR3 extends over 17 amino acids. J lost 0 bases, V lost 4 bases, and 5 bases had no gene match. In germline, CDR1 is MNHNS, CDR2 SASEGT. The CDR3 DNA sequence: TGTGCCAGCAGTGGCAGGACTAGCGGGTTCTCCTACAATGAGCAGTTCTTC. Translated: CASSGRTSGFSYNEQFF.

The V call is TRBV5-6, the J call TRBJ2-5; D call uncertain. The ends were cut back, 4 bases at V and 3 bases at J, with 13 bases in the middle. The CDR3 spans 14 residues. The germline V gene has CDR1 SGHDT and CDR2 YYEEEE. In DNA form, the CDR3 reads TGTGCCAGCAGCCAAACTGCCCTAGAAGAGACCCAGTACTTC. This sequence encodes CASSQTALEETQYF. Combining the CDR3 with reference TRBV5-6 and TRBJ2-5 gives the whole variable domain DAGVTQSPTHLIKTRGQQVTLRCSPKSGHDTVSWYQQALGQGPQFIFQYYEEEERQRGNFPDRFSGHQFPNYSSELNVNALLLGDSALYLCASSQTALEETQYFGPGTRLLVL.

This chain joins TRBV6-6 and TRBJ2-2; 7 bases match TRBD1. Germline V gene data show CDR1 as MNHNY and CDR2 as SVGAGI (reference sequence). V lost 4 bases and J lost 4; bases outside the gene matches: 9. This CDR3 comprises 16 residues. CDR3 nucleotides: TGTGCCAGCAGTTCCACGGACAGGCGGTCCACCGGGGAGCTGTTTTTT. Residues: CASSSTDRRSTGELFF.

There are a few counts of this clone. The chain employs TRBV28 and TRBJ2-7; 11 bases map to TRBD1. V lost 6 bases and J lost 2; bases outside the gene matches: 6. Germline values: CDR1 MDHEN, CDR2 SYDVKM. CDR3 length equals 15 residues. CDR3 region: CASSRPGQGAYEQYF. The CDR3 nucleotides are TGTGCCAGCAGCCGACCGGGACAGGGGGCCTACGAGCAGTACTTC.